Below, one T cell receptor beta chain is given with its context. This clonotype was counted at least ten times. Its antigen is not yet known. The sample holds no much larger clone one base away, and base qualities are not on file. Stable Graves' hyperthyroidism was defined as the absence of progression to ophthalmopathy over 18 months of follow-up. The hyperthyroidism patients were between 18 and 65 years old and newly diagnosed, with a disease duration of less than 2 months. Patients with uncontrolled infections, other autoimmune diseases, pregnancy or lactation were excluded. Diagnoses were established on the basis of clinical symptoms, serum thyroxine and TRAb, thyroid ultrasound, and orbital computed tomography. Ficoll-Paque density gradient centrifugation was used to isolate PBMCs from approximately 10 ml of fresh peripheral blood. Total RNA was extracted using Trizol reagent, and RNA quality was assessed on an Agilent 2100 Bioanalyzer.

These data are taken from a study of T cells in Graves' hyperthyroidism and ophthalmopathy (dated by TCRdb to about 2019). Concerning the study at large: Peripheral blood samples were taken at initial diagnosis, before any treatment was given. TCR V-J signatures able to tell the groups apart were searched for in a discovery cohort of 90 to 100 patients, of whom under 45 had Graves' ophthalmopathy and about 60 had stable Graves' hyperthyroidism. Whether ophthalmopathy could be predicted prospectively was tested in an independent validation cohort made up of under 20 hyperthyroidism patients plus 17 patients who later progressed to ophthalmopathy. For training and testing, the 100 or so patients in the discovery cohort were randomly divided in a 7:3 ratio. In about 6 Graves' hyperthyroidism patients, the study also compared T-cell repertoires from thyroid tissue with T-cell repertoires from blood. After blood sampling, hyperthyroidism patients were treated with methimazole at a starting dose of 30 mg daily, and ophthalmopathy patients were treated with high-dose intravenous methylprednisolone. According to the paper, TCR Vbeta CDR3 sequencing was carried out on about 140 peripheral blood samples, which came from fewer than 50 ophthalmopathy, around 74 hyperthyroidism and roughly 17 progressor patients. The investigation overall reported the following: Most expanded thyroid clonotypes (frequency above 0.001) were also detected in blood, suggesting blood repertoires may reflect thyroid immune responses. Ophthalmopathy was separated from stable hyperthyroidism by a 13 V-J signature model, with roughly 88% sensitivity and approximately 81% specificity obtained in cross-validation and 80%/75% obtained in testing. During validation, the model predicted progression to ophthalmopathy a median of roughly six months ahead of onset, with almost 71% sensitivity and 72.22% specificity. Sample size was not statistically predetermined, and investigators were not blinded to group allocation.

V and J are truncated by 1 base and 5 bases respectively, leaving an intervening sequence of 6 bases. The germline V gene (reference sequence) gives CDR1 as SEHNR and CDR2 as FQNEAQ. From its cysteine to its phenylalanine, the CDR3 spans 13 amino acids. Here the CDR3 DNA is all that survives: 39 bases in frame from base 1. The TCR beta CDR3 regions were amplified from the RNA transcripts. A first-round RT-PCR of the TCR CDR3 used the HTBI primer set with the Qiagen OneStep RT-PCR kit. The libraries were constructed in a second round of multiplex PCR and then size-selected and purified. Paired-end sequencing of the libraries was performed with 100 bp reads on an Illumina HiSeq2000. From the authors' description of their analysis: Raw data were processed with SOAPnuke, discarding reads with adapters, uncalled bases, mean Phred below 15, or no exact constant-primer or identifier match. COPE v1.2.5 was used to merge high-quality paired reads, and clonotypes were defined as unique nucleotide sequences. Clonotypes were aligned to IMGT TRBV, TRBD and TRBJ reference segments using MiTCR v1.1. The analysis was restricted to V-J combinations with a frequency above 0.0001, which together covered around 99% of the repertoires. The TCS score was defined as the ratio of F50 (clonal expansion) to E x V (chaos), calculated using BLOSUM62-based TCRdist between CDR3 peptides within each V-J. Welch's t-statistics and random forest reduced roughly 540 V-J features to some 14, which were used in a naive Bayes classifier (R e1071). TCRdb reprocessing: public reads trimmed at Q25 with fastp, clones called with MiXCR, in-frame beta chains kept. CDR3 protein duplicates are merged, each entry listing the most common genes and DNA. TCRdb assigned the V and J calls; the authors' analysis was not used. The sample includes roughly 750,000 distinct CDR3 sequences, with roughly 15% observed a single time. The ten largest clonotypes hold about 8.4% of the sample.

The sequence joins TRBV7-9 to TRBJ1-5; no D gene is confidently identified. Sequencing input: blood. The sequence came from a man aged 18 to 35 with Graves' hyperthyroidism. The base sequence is TGTGCCAGCAGCTTAGGGAGGGATCAGCCCCAGCATTTT. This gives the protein CASSLGRDQPQHF.